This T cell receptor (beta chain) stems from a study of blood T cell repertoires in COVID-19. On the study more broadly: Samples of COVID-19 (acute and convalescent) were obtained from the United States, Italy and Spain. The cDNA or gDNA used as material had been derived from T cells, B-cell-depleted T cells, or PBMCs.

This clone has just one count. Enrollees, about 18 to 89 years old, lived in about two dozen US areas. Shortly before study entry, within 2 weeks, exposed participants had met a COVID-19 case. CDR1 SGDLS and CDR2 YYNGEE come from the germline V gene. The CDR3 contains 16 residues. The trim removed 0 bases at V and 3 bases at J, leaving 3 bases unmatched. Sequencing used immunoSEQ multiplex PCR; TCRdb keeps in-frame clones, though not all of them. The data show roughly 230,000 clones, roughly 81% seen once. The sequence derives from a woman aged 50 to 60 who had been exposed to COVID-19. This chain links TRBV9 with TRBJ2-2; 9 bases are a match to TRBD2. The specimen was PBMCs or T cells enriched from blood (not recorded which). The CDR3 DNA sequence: TGTGCCAGCAGCGTAGCCCAGCGGGAGGACACCGGGGAGCTGTTTTTT. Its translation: CASSVAQREDTGELFF.